This TCR beta chain derives from a study of cytomegalovirus exposure and HLA in healthy donors. As for the study in general: Findings of an earlier analysis included around 120 million unique TCR beta sequences from 190 million or so T cells.

PCR amplification relied on 60 Vbeta primers (plus 13 Jbeta primers). TCRdb's table, derived via immunoSEQ multiplex PCR, lists solely in-frame clones and lacks some. The profile covers around 160,000 clones, with about 83% appearing a single time and roughly an eighth taken by the ten largest. This CDR3 contains 16 residues. Unmatched junction bases numbered 9, after V lost 1 base and J lost 4 bases. Germline-derived CDR1 and CDR2 are SGHTA and FQGNSA. The study's findings and limits: Excluded: some indistinguishable V segments such as TRBV6-2 and TRBV6-3. When the data were analyzed later, several of the most significant clusters appeared to be linked to common viral pathogens. By a later analysis, the bulk of CMV-associated TCR beta chains appeared HLA-restricted.

This clone was seen a handful of times. No antigen is known for it. This sequence originates from a middle-aged man in good health and CMV-seropositive. The chain uses TRBV7-2 and TRBJ1-2, with TRBD1 matching over 7 bases. Sequencing used PBMCs. CDR3 in DNA: TGTGCCAGCAGCTTAGTTAAGGGGACAGCGGGCTATGGCTACACCTTC. The encoded protein is CASSLVKGTAGYGYTF. The full variable domain, in which reference TRBV7-2 and TRBJ1-2 provide the parts outside the CDR3, is GAGVSQSPSNKVTEKGKDVELRCDPISGHTALYWYRQSLGQGLEFLIYFQGNSAPDKSGLPSDRFSAERTGGSVSTLTIQRTQQEDSAVYLCASSLVKGTAGYGYTFGSGTRLTVV.